Described below is a single T cell receptor beta chain sequence and its context. As yet, its antigen is unknown. This CDR3 comprises 15 residues. The ends lost 6 bases at V and 7 bases at J; junction bases unmatched: 9. Per the germline V gene, CDR1 is SGHVS and CDR2 is FNYEAQ. The sample comes from a study of CD8+ T cells in alopecia areata. Findings and caveats of the study: Under tofacitinib, numerous expanded lesional clonotypes remained detectable in scalp and blood. Tofacitinib significantly reduced both scalp clonality and expanded CD8+ clones among the top 100.

Extracted RNA was reverse transcribed, and the resulting cDNA served as sequencing template. Produced via immunoSEQ multiplex PCR; TCRdb's table is partial and in-frame only. The table lists around 290,000 clones, over 45% of them singletons. Specified treatment: oral pan-JAK inhibitor, 5-10 mg twice daily. The source was CD4+ T cells sorted from blood, collected at week 24, from a patient treated with tofacitinib. The rearrangement uses TRBV7-6 and TRBJ1-6; 7 bases are a match to TRBD1. The receptor's source is a human donor with alopecia areata. Here the CDR3 reads CASSRTGGSNSPLHF. Here the CDR3 DNA reads TGTGCCAGCAGTCGGACAGGTGGTTCGAATTCACCCCTCCACTTT.